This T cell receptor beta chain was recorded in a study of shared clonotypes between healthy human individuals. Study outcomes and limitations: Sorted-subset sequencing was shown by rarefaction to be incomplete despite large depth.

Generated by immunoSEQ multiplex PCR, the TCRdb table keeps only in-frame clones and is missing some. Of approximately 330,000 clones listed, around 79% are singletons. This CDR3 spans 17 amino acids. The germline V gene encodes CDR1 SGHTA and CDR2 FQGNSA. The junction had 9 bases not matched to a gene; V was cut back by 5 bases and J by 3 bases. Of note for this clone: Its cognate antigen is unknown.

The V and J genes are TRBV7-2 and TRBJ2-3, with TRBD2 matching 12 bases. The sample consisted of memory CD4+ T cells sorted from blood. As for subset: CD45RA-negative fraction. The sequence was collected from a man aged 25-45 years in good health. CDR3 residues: CASSLTRTSGVTDTQYF. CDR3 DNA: TGTGCCAGCAGCCTCACAAGGACTAGCGGGGTAACAGATACGCAGTATTTT.